Included here is one TCR beta chain sequence, with context. Other DNA sequences in the same sample also yield this CDR3. Assay used: immunoSEQ multiplex PCR; TCRdb lists only in-frame clones, some missing. There are about 2 million clones in the sample; 95% occur only once, and 0.1% to 0.15% lies in the top ten. The data are from a study of shared clonotypes between healthy human individuals. Trimming removed 2 bases from V and 4 bases from J, with 10 bases in between. Germline V gene lookup returns CDR1 SGHNT and CDR2 YYREEE (reference sequence). This CDR3 has 14 residues. Input material: naive CD4+ T cells sorted from blood. As for subset: CD45RA+ positively selected. The genes are TRBV5-4 and TRBJ1-3; maybe TRBD1 (5 bases). The receptor's source is a man between 18 and 29 years old in good health. The CDR3 nucleotides read TGTGCCAGCAGCTTTGGGGCTCCGGGAAACACCATATATTTT. This gives the protein CASSFGAPGNTIYF.